Listed here are 23 T cell receptor beta chains from one sample, sequenced in a study of CD8 T cells in Susac syndrome. RNA, at about 0.45 to 1 ug, was reverse transcribed with random hexamers. Each CDR3 protein gets one entry after TCRdb re-called the immunoSEQ multiplex PCR reads with MiXCR. Of 250,000 or so distinct CDR3 sequences detected, about 93% appear once; the ten largest clones hold around 0.067%. Sequencing was done on a sample of CD4+ T cells from PBMCs. Receptors originate from a human donor with multiple sclerosis.

This clonotype was observed a few times. The chain employs TRBV4-2 and TRBJ2-6; D is uncertain. Germline V gene lookup returns CDR1 LGHNA and CDR2 YNFKEQ. V was pared by 1 base and J by 2 bases, with 0 bases between. The length of the CDR3 is 13 residues. CDR3 nucleotide sequence: TGTGCCAGCAGCCAAGCTGGGGCCAACGTCCTGACTTTC. As protein: CASSQAGANVLTF.

The J gene is TRBJ2-7, the V gene TRBV7-9; D is perhaps TRBD1 (5 bases). The CDR3 runs to 12 residues. V was trimmed by 0 bases and J by 6 bases, leaving 6 bases between them. The germline V gene has CDR1 SEHNR and CDR2 FQNEAQ (reference sequence). CDR3 sequence: CASSLAGAEQYF. The CDR3 DNA sequence: TGTGCCAGCAGCTTAGCAGGGGCCGAGCAGTACTTC.

The chain has TRBV19 and TRBJ1-5; D gene uncertain. The V gene's germline CDR1 is LNHDA and CDR2 SQIVND (reference sequence). This CDR3 is built from 14 residues. Trimming took 3 bases from V and 7 from J, leaving 13 bases between them. The CDR3 loop reads CASSISRFEQPQHF. The DNA for the CDR3 is TGTGCCAGTAGTATCTCGAGGTTCGAGCAGCCCCAGCATTTT. The variable domain in full, with the rest retrieved from reference TRBV19 and TRBJ1-5, is DGGITQSPKYLFRKEGQNVTLSCEQNLNHDAMYWYRQDPGQGLRLIYYSQIVNDFQKGDIAEGYSVSREKKESFPLTVTSAQKNPTAFYLCASSISRFEQPQHFGDGTRLSIL.

The chain uses TRBV20-1 and TRBJ2-1; tentative D call: TRBD1 (5 bases). Germline values: CDR1 DFQATT, CDR2 SNEGSKA (reference sequence). CDR3 length: 11 residues. V was clipped by 2 bases and J by 13 bases, with 12 bases between them. The CDR3 region is CSARSGSAQFF. The CDR3 nucleotides are TGCAGTGCTAGATCAGGGTCGGCCCAGTTCTTC.

This sequence joins TRBV24-1 and TRBJ2-3; D not resolved. Trimming left V 12 bases short and J 3 bases short, with 15 bases between. In germline, CDR1 is KGHDR, CDR2 SFDVKD. The CDR3 has 13 residues. The DNA for the CDR3 is TGTGCCGCACGAGGTAGACGGACAGATACGCAGTATTTT. It codes for CAARGRRTDTQYF.

This chain joins TRBV3-1 and TRBJ2-2; D may be TRBD2 (5 bases). This CDR3 spans 17 amino acids. V lost 0 bases and J 4 bases, leaving 15 bases between the germline ends. CDR1 and CDR2 from the germline V gene are LGHDT and YNNKEL (reference sequence). The CDR3 loop is CASSQDPPGAGTGELFF. CDR3 nucleotides: TGTGCCAGCAGCCAAGATCCCCCGGGCGCGGGCACCGGGGAGCTGTTTTTT.

The chain uses TRBV5-6 and TRBJ1-1, with 9 bases lining up with TRBD1. Germline V CDR1 and CDR2: SGHDT, YYEEEE. The V segment lost 2 bases and the J segment 1 base; nucleotides outside the gene matches: 3. The CDR3 has 15 amino acids. The CDR3 nucleotides are TGTGCCAGCAGCTTCCCACAGGGGGCGAACACTGAAGCTTTCTTT. This gives the protein CASSFPQGANTEAFF.

The chain is built from TRBV27 and TRBJ2-5, with 8 bases that match TRBD1. Looked up from germline, CDR1 is MNHEY and CDR2 is SMNVEV (reference sequence). The CDR3 consists of 16 residues. V lost 2 bases and J lost 5; bases outside the gene matches: 10. The DNA of the CDR3 is TGTGCCAGCAGTTTAGAGCAGGGGGCGCTTATCGAGACCCAGTACTTC. It encodes CASSLEQGALIETQYF.

The CDR3 sequence: CASSQGLGRNTEAFF. The DNA of the CDR3 is TGTGCCAGCAGCCAAGGCCTAGGAAGGAACACTGAAGCTTTCTTT. The chain combines TRBV3-1 with TRBJ1-1, with unresolved D. This CDR3 region has 15 residues. Germline-derived CDR1 and CDR2 are LGHDT and YNNKEL (reference sequence). Trimming pared 1 base from V and 1 base from J, leaving 10 bases between.

V and J are TRBV20-1 and TRBJ2-6; D unresolved. Germline V gives CDR1 DFQATT, CDR2 SNEGSKA (reference sequence). The germline V and J ends were trimmed by 5 bases and 0 bases, with 8 bases remaining between them. The CDR3 is 14 residues long. The CDR3 DNA sequence: TGCAGTGCTCCCTCGGGCTCTGGGGCCAACGTCCTGACTTTC. Its translation: CSAPSGSGANVLTF.

As regards this clonotype: At one end, the junction sequence differs from germline, possibly due to a read error. The chain uses TRBV7-2 and TRBJ2-5; 7 nucleotides agree with TRBD2. The CDR3 is 14 amino acids. CDR1 and CDR2 (germline): SGHTA, FQGNSA. CDR3 in DNA: TGTGTCAGCAGCTTAACGGGGGAGGGAGAGACCCAGTACTTC. This sequence encodes CVSSLTGEGETQYF.

The rearrangement uses TRBV20-1 and TRBJ2-3, with 7 positions matching TRBD2. After removal of 0 bases from V and 6 bases from J, the junction contained 9 bases not matched to a gene. The CDR3 runs 15 residues. The germline CDR1 and CDR2 sequences are DFQATT and SNEGSKA (reference sequence). CDR3: CSARDFREGQDTQYF. CDR3 nucleotides: TGCAGTGCTAGAGATTTTAGGGAGGGCCAGGATACGCAGTATTTT.

Regarding this clonotype: Germline is not matched at one junction end, which may reflect a read error. J is TRBJ2-3 and V is TRBV20-1; TRBD2 aligns across 9 bases. CDR1 DFQATT and CDR2 SNEGSKA come from the germline V gene (reference sequence). The length of the CDR3 is 16 residues. Here the CDR3 DNA reads TGCAGTGCTAGAGACTCTAGCGGGGATAGCACAGGTACGCAGTATTTT. Residues: CSARDSSGDSTGTQYF.

The gene calls are TRBV5-1 and TRBJ1-1, with a tentative D call TRBD1 (6 bases). In germline, CDR1 is SGHRS, CDR2 YFSETQ. V lost 1 base and J 1 base, leaving 14 bases between the germline ends. The CDR3 has 16 residues. CDR3 residues: CASSLPPGAPNTEAFF. The CDR3 region has the DNA TGCGCCAGCAGCTTGCCCCCAGGGGCTCCGAACACTGAAGCTTTCTTT.

This clonotype was seen a single time. CDR3: CASSDGTSTTQYF. The CDR3 DNA follows: TGTGCCAGCAGCGACGGGACTAGTACGACCCAGTACTTC. This sequence joins TRBV9 and TRBJ2-5; 8 nucleotides match TRBD2. The CDR3 sequence is 13 residues long. CDR1 SGDLS and CDR2 YYNGEE come from the germline V gene. V gave up 3 bases and J gave up 7 bases; unmatched junction bases: 5.

The chain recombines TRBV2 with TRBJ2-5; D could derive from TRBD1 or TRBD2 (5 bases each). The CDR3 consists of 14 residues. V shed 4 bases and J shed 7 bases, with 16 bases lying between them. Germline assignment: CDR1 SNHLY and CDR2 FYNNEI. The CDR3 DNA sequence: TGTGCCAGCAGTGTCCGGTGGGGCGGAGGGACCCAGTACTTC. Protein: CASSVRWGGGTQYF.

As regards this clonotype: Compared with germline, one end of the junction differs, possibly owing to a read error. The chain couples TRBV7-7 to TRBJ2-1, with D tentatively TRBD1 (6 bases). The CDR3 covers 13 residues. The V gene's germline CDR1 is SSHAT and CDR2 FNYEAQ (reference sequence). As DNA, the CDR3 is TGTGCTAGCAGCTTCGACAGGAACAATGAGCAGTTCTTC. Translation: CASSFDRNNEQFF.

V usage is TRBV20-1 and J usage is TRBJ2-3; 8 bases are a match to TRBD1. Germline trimming cut 6 bases from V and 5 bases from J; bases unmatched to any gene: 10. The CDR3 spans 14 residues. Germline CDR1 DFQATT, CDR2 SNEGSKA (reference sequence). CDR3 amino acids: CSATAGDRGDTQYF. The CDR3 nucleotides are TGCAGTGCCACGGCCGGCGACAGGGGAGATACGCAGTATTTT.

CDR3 sequence: CASSSGLREWDGYTF. The DNA of the CDR3 is TGTGCCAGCAGCTCGGGGTTGCGCGAGTGGGATGGCTACACCTTC. The chain recombines TRBV7-9 with TRBJ1-2; unclear D gene. CDR3 length: 15 amino acids. V gave up 4 bases and J gave up 6 bases, with 18 bases separating them. Germline CDR1 SEHNR, CDR2 FQNEAQ (reference sequence).

This rearrangement joins TRBV18 to TRBJ2-1, with 7 positions matching TRBD2. The CDR3 runs 16 residues. In germline, CDR1 is KGHSH, CDR2 LQKENI. V lost 4 bases, J lost 9 bases, and 15 bases stayed unmatched. The CDR3 DNA sequence: TGTGCCAGCTCACGATCCGCTAGCGGATCGGGGGGTGAGCAGTTCTTC. Translation gives CASSRSASGSGGEQFF. Based on the CDR3 plus reference TRBV18 and TRBJ2-1, the full variable domain is NAGVMQNPRHLVRRRGQEARLRCSPMKGHSHVYWYRQLPEEGLKFMVYLQKENIIDESGMPKERFSAEFPKEGPSILRIQQVVRGDSAAYFCASSRSASGSGGEQFFGPGTRLTVL.

V and J are TRBV28 and TRBJ2-7; D is undetermined. The V end was cut by 7 bases, the J end by 0 bases, with 13 bases between. The germline V gene encodes CDR1 MDHEN and CDR2 SYDVKM. The CDR3 loop spans 14 amino acids. Here the CDR3 reads CASIQHLSSYEQYF. Written as DNA, the CDR3 is TGTGCCAGCATTCAGCACCTTAGCTCCTACGAGCAGTACTTC. The full variable domain, completed using reference TRBV28 and TRBJ2-7, is DVKVTQSSRYLVKRTGEKVFLECVQDMDHENMFWYRQDPGLGLRLIYFSYDVKMKEKGDIPEGYSVSREKKERFSLILESASTNQTSMYLCASIQHLSSYEQYFGPGTRLTVT.

This clonotype has only a few counts. This chain connects TRBV6-6 to TRBJ2-7; D is uncertain. This CDR3 contains 13 residues. V was shortened by 0 bases and J by 6 bases, with 9 bases between the two germline ends. Germline CDR1 is MNHNY and CDR2 is SVGAGI (reference sequence). The DNA for the CDR3 is TGTGCCAGCAGTTACTCGGTGCAGAGCGAGCAGTACGTC. This codes for CASSYSVQSEQYV.

This clonotype has just one count. J is TRBJ2-7 and V is TRBV18, with 8 bases that match TRBD2. The CDR3 runs 13 residues. The V and J ends lost 5 bases and 3 bases, in that order; junction bases with no gene match: 3. Germline-derived CDR1 and CDR2 are KGHSH and LQKENI. CDR3 in amino acids: CASSAGLDYEQYV. CDR3 DNA sequence: TGTGCCAGCTCAGCGGGACTAGACTACGAGCAGTACGTC.